Below are 15 T cell receptor beta chains sequenced from a single sample in a study of CD8 T cells in ankylosing spondylitis. General observations from the study: A motif in TCR beta, a set of about 8 highly homologous variants, appeared characteristic of ankylosing spondylitis blood.

From the 5' RACE reads, TCRdb called clonotypes with MiXCR, one entry per CDR3 protein. The top ten clones hold about 6.8% of a sample with a few hundred thousand distinct CDR3 sequences, about 13% of them seen once. These receptors' antigens are unknown. Material for sequencing was blood, either unsorted or a sorted T cell fraction (not recorded which). The receptors originated from a male donor with ankylosing spondylitis.

This clonotype was observed a few times. The rearrangement uses TRBV20-1 and TRBJ1-1; possible D gene TRBD1, 5 bases. Germline lookup yields CDR1 DFQATT and CDR2 SNEGSKA (reference sequence). This CDR3 contains 14 residues. Deletions cut 6 bases from V and 3 bases from J, with 17 bases between. The CDR3 reads CSARPREGYTEAFF. CDR3 sequence (DNA): TGCAGTGCGAGGCCCAGGGAGGGATACACTGAAGCTTTCTTT.

The rearrangement uses TRBV20-1 and TRBJ2-1; D perhaps matches TRBD1 (5 bases). Trimming shortened V by 1 base and J by 4 bases, and 8 bases separated the two germline ends. Germline assignment: CDR1 DFQATT and CDR2 SNEGSKA (reference sequence). The CDR3 length is 13 residues. CDR3 sequence: CSARGQPYNEQFF. The CDR3 DNA reads as TGCAGTGCTAGAGGACAGCCGTACAATGAGCAGTTCTTC.

In this sample, this clonotype turned up a few times. The chain joins TRBV5-1 to TRBJ1-1, with a tentative D call TRBD1 (5 bases). V gave up 5 bases and J gave up 3 bases, with 20 bases separating them. The CDR3 is 16 amino acids. The germline V gene has CDR1 SGHRS and CDR2 YFSETQ. The CDR3 DNA reads as TGCGCCAGCAGTTCTCGCGGCCAGGGATCGCACACTGAAGCTTTCTTT. It codes for CASSSRGQGSHTEAFF.

The rearrangement links TRBV3-1 to TRBJ2-5; no reliable D call. CDR3 length: 12 amino acids. Deletions cut 6 bases from V and 1 base from J, with 6 bases between. Germline V CDR1 and CDR2: LGHDT, YNNKEL (reference sequence). The CDR3 loop reads CASRSFQETQYF. For the CDR3, the DNA is TGTGCCAGCAGAAGCTTCCAAGAGACCCAGTACTTC.

This clonotype was found a few times. V usage is TRBV24-1 and J usage is TRBJ2-7; 7 nucleotides line up with TRBD2. This CDR3 contains 14 residues. CDR1 and CDR2 (germline): KGHDR, SFDVKD. The V and J ends lost 8 bases and 3 bases, in that order; junction bases with no gene match: 9. This chain's CDR3 is CATTGLEANYEQYF. Here the CDR3 DNA reads TGTGCCACCACTGGACTAGAAGCCAACTACGAGCAGTACTTC.

This clonotype has a handful of counts. This rearrangement joins TRBV5-5 to TRBJ1-5; 11 bases are a match to TRBD1. This CDR3 spans 15 amino acids. V shed 4 bases and J 5 bases; nucleotides not matched to a gene: 5. Germline V gives CDR1 SGHKS, CDR2 YYEKEE (reference sequence). For the CDR3, the DNA is TGTGCCAGCAGCCGGACAGGGGGCATAGATCAGCCCCAGCATTTT. Its translation: CASSRTGGIDQPQHF. Variable domain in full (rest from reference TRBV5-5 and TRBJ1-5): DAGVTQSPTHLIKTRGQQVTLRCSPISGHKSVSWYQQVLGQGPQFIFQYYEKEERGRGNFPDRFSARQFPNYSSELNVNALLLGDSALYLCASSRTGGIDQPQHFGDGTRLSIL.

There are a few counts of this clonotype. The chain links TRBV11-2 to TRBJ2-3, with D possibly being TRBD1 or TRBD2 (5 bases each). This CDR3 contains 15 residues. Germline-derived CDR1 and CDR2 are SGHAT and FQNNGV. Deletions cut 6 bases from V and 0 bases from J, with 13 bases between. CDR3 sequence reads: CASRGAGASTDTQYF. CDR3 DNA: TGTGCCAGCAGAGGGGCCGGGGCTAGCACAGATACGCAGTATTTT.

The chain recombines TRBV19 with TRBJ2-1; tentative D call: TRBD2 (5 bases). V was trimmed by 3 bases and J by 0 bases, leaving 9 bases between them. The V gene's germline CDR1 is LNHDA and CDR2 SQIVND (reference sequence). CDR3 length: 15 amino acids. CDR3 loop: CASSITGSSYNEQFF. The CDR3 DNA is TGTGCCAGTAGTATCACGGGGAGCTCCTACAATGAGCAGTTCTTC.

This clonotype occurred a few times. This chain uses TRBV19 with TRBJ2-1, with D perhaps TRBD1 or TRBD2 (5 bases each). The CDR3 is 16 residues long. Germline V gives CDR1 LNHDA, CDR2 SQIVND (reference sequence). Trimming removed 5 bases at V and 13 bases at J, with 27 bases between. In nucleotides, the CDR3 is TGTGCCAGTAGTCTTGGGGGTAGGGCCACCGCTAGCCAACAGTTCTTC. This sequence encodes CASSLGGRATASQQFF.

The chain employs TRBV2 and TRBJ2-1; perhaps TRBD2 as D (6 bases). V dropped 8 bases and J dropped 8 bases, with 19 bases sitting between them. Germline CDR1 reads SNHLY; CDR2 reads FYNNEI. CDR3 length: 14 residues. The CDR3 DNA follows: TGTGCCAGCCCGGGGAGGCGGGGCTGGGATGAGCAGTTCTTC. Translation: CASPGRRGWDEQFF.

The sample holds many counts of this clonotype. The genes are TRBV3-1 and TRBJ2-7, with TRBD2 matching 7 bases. V lost 4 bases, J lost 5 bases, and 8 bases stayed unmatched. Germline-derived CDR1 and CDR2 are LGHDT and YNNKEL (reference sequence). This CDR3 is built from 14 residues. The CDR3 coding sequence is TGTGCCAGCAGCCCGCGGGAGTCTAGAAACGAGCAGTACTTC. It encodes CASSPRESRNEQYF.

V gene TRBV20-1 combines with J gene TRBJ2-3, with D tentatively TRBD1 (6 bases). Germline V lookup: CDR1 DFQATT, CDR2 SNEGSKA (reference sequence). The CDR3 loop spans 13 amino acids. V lost 3 bases and J 5 bases, leaving 12 bases between the germline ends. The CDR3 sequence is CSARLRGGDTQYF. Written as DNA, the CDR3 is TGCAGTGCTAGGTTGCGAGGGGGAGATACGCAGTATTTT.

There are many counts of this clonotype. This sequence joins TRBV7-2 and TRBJ2-5, with D tentatively TRBD1 (7 bases). Trimming took off 2 bases at V and 7 bases at J, with 14 bases between the two ends. CDR1 SGHTA and CDR2 FQGNSA come from the germline V gene. This CDR3 spans 14 amino acids. The CDR3 spells CASSLNRGGGTQYF. The DNA for the CDR3 is TGTGCCAGCAGCTTAAACAGGGGAGGTGGGACCCAGTACTTC.

V is TRBV14 and J is TRBJ2-6; D tentatively fits TRBD1 or TRBD2 (5 bases each). V was shortened by 4 bases and J by 0 bases, with 25 bases between the two germline ends. Germline V CDR1 and CDR2: SGHDN, FVKESK. This CDR3 comprises 21 residues. CDR3 bases: TGTGCCAGCAGCCTTTGGGCCACGATTGGGGGTGTAAGCTCTGGGGCCAACGTCCTGACTTTC. Protein product: CASSLWATIGGVSSGANVLTF.

At least ten counts were recorded for this clonotype. This chain uses TRBV5-4 with TRBJ2-7; 14 bases are a match to TRBD2. V was pared by 4 bases and J by 4 bases, with 7 bases of the junction left unmatched. CDR1 and CDR2 (germline): SGHNT, YYREEE (reference sequence). The CDR3 is 16 amino acids. The CDR3 region is CASSPGGLAGVYEQYF. For the CDR3, the DNA is TGTGCCAGCAGCCCTGGGGGACTAGCGGGAGTGTACGAGCAGTACTTC.